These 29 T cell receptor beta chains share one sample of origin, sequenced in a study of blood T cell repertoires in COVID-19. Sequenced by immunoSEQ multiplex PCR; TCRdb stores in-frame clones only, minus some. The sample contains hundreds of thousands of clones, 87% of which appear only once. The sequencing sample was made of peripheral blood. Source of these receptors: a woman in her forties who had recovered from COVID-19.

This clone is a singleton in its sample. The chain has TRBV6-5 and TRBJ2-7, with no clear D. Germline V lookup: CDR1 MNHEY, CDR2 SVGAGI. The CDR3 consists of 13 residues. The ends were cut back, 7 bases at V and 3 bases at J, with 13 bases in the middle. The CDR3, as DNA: TGTGCCAGCACCGACACCATCCTCTACGAGCAGTACTTC. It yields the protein CASTDTILYEQYF.

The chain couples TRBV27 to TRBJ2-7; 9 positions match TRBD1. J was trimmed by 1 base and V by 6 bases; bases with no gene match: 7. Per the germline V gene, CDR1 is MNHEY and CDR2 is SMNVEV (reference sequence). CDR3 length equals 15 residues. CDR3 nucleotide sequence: TGTGCCAGCAGACAAGGGGACAGGGTTTCCTACGAGCAGTACTTC. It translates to CASRQGDRVSYEQYF.

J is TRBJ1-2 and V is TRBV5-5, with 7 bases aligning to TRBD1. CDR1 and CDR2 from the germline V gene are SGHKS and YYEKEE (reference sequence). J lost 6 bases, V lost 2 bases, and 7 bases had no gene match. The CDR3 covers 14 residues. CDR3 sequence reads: CASSFFTGTDGYTF. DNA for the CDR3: TGTGCCAGCAGCTTTTTTACCGGGACAGATGGCTACACCTTC.

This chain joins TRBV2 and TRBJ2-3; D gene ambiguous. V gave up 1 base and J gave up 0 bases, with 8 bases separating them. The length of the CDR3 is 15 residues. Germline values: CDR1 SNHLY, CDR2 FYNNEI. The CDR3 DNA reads TGTGCCAGCAGTGAAGGACTGGCTAGCACAGATACGCAGTATTTT. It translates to CASSEGLASTDTQYF.

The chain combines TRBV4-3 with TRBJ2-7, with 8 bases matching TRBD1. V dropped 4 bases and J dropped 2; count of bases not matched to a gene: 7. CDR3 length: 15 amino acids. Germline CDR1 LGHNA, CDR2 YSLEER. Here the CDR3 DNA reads TGCGCCAGCAGCCGAGAGGGGGGACAGGCCTACGAGCAGTACTTC. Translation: CASSREGGQAYEQYF.

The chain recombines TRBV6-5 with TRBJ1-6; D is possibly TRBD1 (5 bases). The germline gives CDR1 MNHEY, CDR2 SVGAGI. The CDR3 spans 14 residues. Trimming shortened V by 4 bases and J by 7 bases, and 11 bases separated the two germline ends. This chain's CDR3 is CASSSPGLNSPLHF. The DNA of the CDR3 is TGTGCCAGCAGTTCTCCGGGACTCAATTCACCCCTCCACTTT.

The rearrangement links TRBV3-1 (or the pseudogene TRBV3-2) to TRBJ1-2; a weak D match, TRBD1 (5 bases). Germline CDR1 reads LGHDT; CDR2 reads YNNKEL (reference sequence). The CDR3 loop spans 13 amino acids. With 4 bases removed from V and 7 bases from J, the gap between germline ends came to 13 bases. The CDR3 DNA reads TGTGCCAGCAGCCGTGACAGCGTTAGTGGCTACACCTTC. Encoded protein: CASSRDSVSGYTF.

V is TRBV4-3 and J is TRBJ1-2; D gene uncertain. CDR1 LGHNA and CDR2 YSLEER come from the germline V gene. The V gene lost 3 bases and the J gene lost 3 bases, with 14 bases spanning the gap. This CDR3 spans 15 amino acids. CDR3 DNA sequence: TGCGCCAGCAGCCAGGGGAGGTCCCCTTACTATGGCTACACCTTC. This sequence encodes CASSQGRSPYYGYTF.

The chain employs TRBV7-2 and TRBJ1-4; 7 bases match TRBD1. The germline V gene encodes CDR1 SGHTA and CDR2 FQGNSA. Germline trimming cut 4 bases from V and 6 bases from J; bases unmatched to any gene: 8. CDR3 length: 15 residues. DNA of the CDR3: TGTGCCAGCAGCTACAGACAGGGCAATGATGAAAAACTGTTTTTT. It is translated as CASSYRQGNDEKLFF.

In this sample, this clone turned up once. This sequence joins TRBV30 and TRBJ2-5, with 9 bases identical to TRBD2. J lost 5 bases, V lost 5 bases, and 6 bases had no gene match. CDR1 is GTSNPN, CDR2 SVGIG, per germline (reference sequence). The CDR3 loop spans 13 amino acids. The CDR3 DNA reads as TGTGCCTGGGGACTTAGCGGGGGTGAGACCCAGTACTTC. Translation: CAWGLSGGETQYF.

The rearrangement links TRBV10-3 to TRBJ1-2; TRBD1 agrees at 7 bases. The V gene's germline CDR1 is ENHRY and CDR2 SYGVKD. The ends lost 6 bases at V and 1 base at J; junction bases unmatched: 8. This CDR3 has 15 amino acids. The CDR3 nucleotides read TGTGCCATCAGCGAGGGGACAGCTGTTAACTATGGCTACACCTTC. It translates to CAISEGTAVNYGYTF.

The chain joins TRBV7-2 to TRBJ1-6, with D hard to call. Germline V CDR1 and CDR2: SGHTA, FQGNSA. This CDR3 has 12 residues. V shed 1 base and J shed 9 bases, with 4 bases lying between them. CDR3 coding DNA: TGTGCCAGCAGCTTAGACATTTCACCCCTCCACTTT. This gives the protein CASSLDISPLHF.

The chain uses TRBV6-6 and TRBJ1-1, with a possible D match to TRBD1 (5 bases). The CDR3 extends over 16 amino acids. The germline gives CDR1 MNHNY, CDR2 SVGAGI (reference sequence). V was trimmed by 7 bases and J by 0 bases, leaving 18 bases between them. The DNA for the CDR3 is TGTGCCAGCATTCCAGGGCAGGGTTACATGAACACTGAAGCTTTCTTT. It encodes CASIPGQGYMNTEAFF.

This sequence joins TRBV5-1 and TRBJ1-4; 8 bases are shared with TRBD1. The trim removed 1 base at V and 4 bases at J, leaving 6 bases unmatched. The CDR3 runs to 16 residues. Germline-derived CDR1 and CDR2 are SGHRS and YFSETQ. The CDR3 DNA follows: TGCGCCAGCAGCTTGTCGGCCAGGGGGCATAATGAAAAACTGTTTTTT. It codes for CASSLSARGHNEKLFF.

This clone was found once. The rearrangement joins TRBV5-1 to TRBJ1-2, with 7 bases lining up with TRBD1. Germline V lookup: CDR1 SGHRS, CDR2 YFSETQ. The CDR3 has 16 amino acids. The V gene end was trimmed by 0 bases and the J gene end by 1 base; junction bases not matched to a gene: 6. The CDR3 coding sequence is TGCGCCAGCAGCTTGGGGGGGACAGAGGATAACTATGGCTACACCTTC. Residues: CASSLGGTEDNYGYTF.

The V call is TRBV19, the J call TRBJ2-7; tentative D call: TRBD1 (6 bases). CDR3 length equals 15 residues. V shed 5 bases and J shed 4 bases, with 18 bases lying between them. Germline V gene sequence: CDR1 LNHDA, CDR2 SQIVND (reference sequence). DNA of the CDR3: TGTGCCAGTAGTGAATTATGGGACACCCGATACGAGCAGTACTTC. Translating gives CASSELWDTRYEQYF.

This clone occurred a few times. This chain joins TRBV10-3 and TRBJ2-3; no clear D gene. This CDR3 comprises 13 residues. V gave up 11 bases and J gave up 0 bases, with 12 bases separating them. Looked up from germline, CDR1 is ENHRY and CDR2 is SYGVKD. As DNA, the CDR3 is TGTGCCGCTCGGGTTACTAGCACAGATACGCAGTATTTT. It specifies CAARVTSTDTQYF.

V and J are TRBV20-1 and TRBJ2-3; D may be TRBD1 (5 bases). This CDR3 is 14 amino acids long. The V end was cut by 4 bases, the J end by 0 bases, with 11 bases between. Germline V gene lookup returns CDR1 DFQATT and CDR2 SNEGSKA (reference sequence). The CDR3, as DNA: TGCAGTGCTAATGAGCAGGGCAGCACAGATACGCAGTATTTT. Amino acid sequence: CSANEQGSTDTQYF.

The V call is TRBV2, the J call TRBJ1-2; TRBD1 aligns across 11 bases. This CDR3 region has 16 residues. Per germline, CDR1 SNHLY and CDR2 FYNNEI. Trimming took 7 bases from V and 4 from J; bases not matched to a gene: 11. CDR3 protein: CASTGTGGPWGYGYTF. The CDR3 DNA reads TGTGCCAGCACAGGGACAGGGGGTCCTTGGGGCTATGGCTACACCTTC. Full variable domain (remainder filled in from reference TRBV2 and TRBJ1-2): EPEVTQTPSHQVTQMGQEVILRCVPISNHLYFYWYRQILGQKVEFLVSFYNNEISEKSEIFDDQFSVERPDGSNFTLKIRSTKLEDSAMYFCASTGTGGPWGYGYTFGSGTRLTVV.

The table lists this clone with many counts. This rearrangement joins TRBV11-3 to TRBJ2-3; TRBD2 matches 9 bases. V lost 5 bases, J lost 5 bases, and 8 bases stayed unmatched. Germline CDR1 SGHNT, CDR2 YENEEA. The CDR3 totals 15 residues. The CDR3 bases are TGTGCCAGCAGCGCCGGGACTAGCATGATAGATACGCAGTATTTT. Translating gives CASSAGTSMIDTQYF.

CDR3 in DNA: TGCGCCAGCAGCTTGGGACTAGCGGAGACCCAGTACTTC. Amino acid sequence: CASSLGLAETQYF. This chain links TRBV5-1 with TRBJ2-5, with TRBD2 identical over 8 bases. Germline loops: CDR1 SGHRS, CDR2 YFSETQ. V trimming: 0 bases; J trimming: 5 bases; junction bases outside the gene matches: 0. The CDR3 runs to 13 residues.

The CDR3 reads CASSPGQLEAFF. CDR3 in DNA: TGTGCCAGCAGCCCGGGACAGCTGGAAGCTTTCTTT. The V and J genes are TRBV7-9 and TRBJ1-1, with 7 positions matching TRBD1. The CDR3 length is 12 residues. CDR1 is SEHNR, CDR2 FQNEAQ, per germline (reference sequence). The V segment lost 5 bases and the J segment 8 bases; nucleotides outside the gene matches: 5.

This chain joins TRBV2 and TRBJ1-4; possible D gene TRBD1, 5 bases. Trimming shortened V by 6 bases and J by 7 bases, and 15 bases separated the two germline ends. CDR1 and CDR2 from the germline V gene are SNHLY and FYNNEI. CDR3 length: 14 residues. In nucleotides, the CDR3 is TGTGCCAGCAGCAGAGCAAGGCAGGGTGAAAAACTGTTTTTT. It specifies CASSRARQGEKLFF.

As DNA, the CDR3 is TGCGCCAGCAGCTTGGGAAGCGGGGGGGGCACAGATACGCAGTATTTT. It encodes CASSLGSGGGTDTQYF. This chain joins TRBV5-1 and TRBJ2-3; 10 bases agree with TRBD2. There are 16 residues in the CDR3. In germline, CDR1 is SGHRS, CDR2 YFSETQ. V was clipped by 0 bases and J by 1 base; unmatched bases: 2. The full variable domain, rest sourced from reference TRBV5-1 and TRBJ2-3, is KAGVTQTPRYLIKTRGQQVTLSCSPISGHRSVSWYQQTPGQGLQFLFEYFSETQRNKGNFPGRFSGRQFSNSRSEMNVSTLELGDSALYLCASSLGSGGGTDTQYFGPGTRLTVL.

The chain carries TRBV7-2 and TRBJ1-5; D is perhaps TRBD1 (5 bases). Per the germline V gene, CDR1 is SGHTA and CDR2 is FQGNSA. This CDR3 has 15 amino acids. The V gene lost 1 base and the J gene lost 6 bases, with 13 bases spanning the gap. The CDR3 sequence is CASSLVSQGGQPQHF. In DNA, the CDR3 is TGTGCCAGCAGCTTAGTTTCCCAGGGCGGTCAGCCCCAGCATTTT.

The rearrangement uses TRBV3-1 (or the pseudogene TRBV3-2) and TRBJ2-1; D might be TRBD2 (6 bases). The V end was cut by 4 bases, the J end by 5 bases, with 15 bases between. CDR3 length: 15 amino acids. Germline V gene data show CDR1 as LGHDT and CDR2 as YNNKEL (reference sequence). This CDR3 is CASSRMGGVNNEQFF. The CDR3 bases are TGTGCCAGCAGCCGCATGGGCGGGGTAAACAATGAGCAGTTCTTC.

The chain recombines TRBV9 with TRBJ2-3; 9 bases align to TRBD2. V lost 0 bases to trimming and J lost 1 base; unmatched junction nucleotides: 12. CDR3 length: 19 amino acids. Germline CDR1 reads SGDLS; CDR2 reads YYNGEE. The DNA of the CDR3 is TGTGCCAGCAGCGTAGACCCAATCAGTAGCGGGGGCGGCACAGATACGCAGTATTTT. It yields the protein CASSVDPISSGGGTDTQYF. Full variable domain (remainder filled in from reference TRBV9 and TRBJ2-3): DSGVTQTPKHLITATGQRVTLRCSPRSGDLSVYWYQQSLDQGLQFLIQYYNGEERAKGNILERFSAQQFPDLHSELNLSSLELGDSALYFCASSVDPISSGGGTDTQYFGPGTRLTVL.

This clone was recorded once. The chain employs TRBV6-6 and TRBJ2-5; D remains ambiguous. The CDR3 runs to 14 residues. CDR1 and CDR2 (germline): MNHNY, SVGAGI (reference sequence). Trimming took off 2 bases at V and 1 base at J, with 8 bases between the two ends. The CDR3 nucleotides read TGTGCCAGCAGTTACGAGGCAGCCCAAGAGACCCAGTACTTC. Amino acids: CASSYEAAQETQYF.

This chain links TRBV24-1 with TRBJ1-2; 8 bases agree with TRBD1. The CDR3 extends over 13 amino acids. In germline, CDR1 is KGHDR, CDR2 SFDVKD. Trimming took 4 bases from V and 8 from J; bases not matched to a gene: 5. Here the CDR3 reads CATSDGQGKGYTF. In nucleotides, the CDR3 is TGTGCCACCAGTGACGGACAGGGTAAAGGCTACACCTTC.